What follows are 32 T cell receptor beta chains derived from one specimen sequenced in a study of T cell responses to AZD1222 COVID-19 vaccine (dated by TCRdb to 2020 to 2022). In light of the paper, this sample's time point label describes: baseline before first vaccination. The library was made by the immunoSEQ multiplex PCR assay. TCRdb retrieved this table from immuneACCESS and kept in-frame rearrangements only. Not all clones are present; in checked studies, unresolved V genes account for under half, and no reason is known for the remainder. Within this sample are about 120,000 clones, with 85% to 90% of them counted one time only. The ten largest clones represent 9.5% to 15% of the sample. The sequencing used peripheral blood, collected on day 0 of AZD1222 vaccination. These receptors were obtained from an adult in good health.

The J gene is TRBJ2-1, the V gene TRBV2, with 7 nucleotides matching TRBD1. With V trimmed by 7 bases and J by 6 bases, 15 bases remained unmatched. CDR1 and CDR2 (germline): SNHLY, FYNNEI. There are 16 residues in the CDR3. CDR3 residues: CASNVRGQLGSNEQFF. The CDR3 region has the DNA TGTGCCAGCAATGTCCGGGGACAGCTCGGGTCCAATGAGCAGTTCTTC.

This chain links TRBV15 with TRBJ2-7; tentative D call: TRBD1 (6 bases). This CDR3 has 13 residues. Germline V lookup: CDR1 LNHNV, CDR2 YYDKDF (reference sequence). Trimming took off 3 bases at V and 5 bases at J, with 11 bases between the two ends. CDR3 in amino acids: CATSSLYRDEQYF. CDR3 DNA sequence: TGTGCCACCAGCAGTTTATACAGGGACGAGCAGTACTTC.

The chain uses TRBV29-1 and TRBJ2-3; 15 positions agree with TRBD2. The germline gives CDR1 SQVTM, CDR2 ANQGSEA. This CDR3 spans 16 amino acids. J was trimmed by 4 bases and V by 7 bases; bases with no gene match: 9. CDR3 sequence (DNA): TGCAGCGCCCCGGGACTAGCGGGAGGAGGGGCAGATACGCAGTATTTT. Its protein product is CSAPGLAGGGADTQYF.

This chain joins TRBV27 and TRBJ2-7; D may be TRBD1 (6 bases). The CDR3 covers 15 residues. Per the germline V gene, CDR1 is MNHEY and CDR2 is SMNVEV (reference sequence). The ends were cut back, 5 bases at V and 0 bases at J, with 14 bases in the middle. The DNA for the CDR3 is TGTGCCAGCAGTATACGACAGGCCCCCTCCTACGAGCAGTACTTC. This encodes CASSIRQAPSYEQYF.

The chain carries TRBV28 and TRBJ1-2; TRBD1 might be the D (5 bases). Per germline, CDR1 MDHEN and CDR2 SYDVKM. The V and J ends lost 4 bases and 4 bases respectively, with 22 bases between them. The CDR3 is 17 amino acids. The CDR3 nucleotides are TGTGCCAGCAGTTCGCGACCAGGGACGGGAAGAATCTATGGCTACACCTTC. Amino acid sequence: CASSSRPGTGRIYGYTF.

The V and J genes are TRBV10-3 and TRBJ2-7; 10 nucleotides match TRBD2. This CDR3 has 18 residues. V was clipped by 6 bases and J by 2 bases; unmatched bases: 16. Germline CDR1 and CDR2: ENHRY and SYGVKD. CDR3 in DNA: TGTGCCATCAGGTATAGGACTAGCGGACGTCAAGACCCCTACGAGCAGTACTTC. Translation gives CAIRYRTSGRQDPYEQYF.

In its sample, this clone was seen a few times. For the CDR3, the DNA is TGTGCCAGCAGCTGGACAGGGATGCCCCAGCATTTT. This gives the protein CASSWTGMPQHF. The chain has TRBV7-8 and TRBJ1-5; TRBD1 matches 8 bases. Germline-derived CDR1 and CDR2 are SGHVS and FQNEAQ. The V segment lost 4 bases and the J segment 9 bases; nucleotides outside the gene matches: 2. This CDR3 has 12 amino acids. Full variable domain (remainder filled in from reference TRBV7-8 and TRBJ1-5): GAGVSQSPRYKVAKRGQDVALRCDPISGHVSLFWYQQALGQGPEFLTYFQNEAQLDKSGLPSDRFFAERPEGSVSTLKIQRTQQEDSAVYLCASSWTGMPQHFGDGTRLSIL.

The chain carries TRBV28 and TRBJ1-5; D call uncertain. This CDR3 contains 13 residues. The V and J ends lost 3 bases and 5 bases respectively, with 8 bases between them. Germline assignment: CDR1 MDHEN and CDR2 SYDVKM. The CDR3 loop reads CASSFLGDQPQHF. CDR3 in DNA: TGTGCCAGCAGTTTTCTGGGTGATCAGCCCCAGCATTTT. Full variable domain (outside the CDR3, taken from reference TRBV28 and TRBJ1-5): DVKVTQSSRYLVKRTGEKVFLECVQDMDHENMFWYRQDPGLGLRLIYFSYDVKMKEKGDIPEGYSVSREKKERFSLILESASTNQTSMYLCASSFLGDQPQHFGDGTRLSIL.

The chain recombines TRBV3-1 (or the pseudogene TRBV3-2) with TRBJ2-1, with 8 bases matching TRBD1. This CDR3 is 15 amino acids long. CDR1 LGHDT and CDR2 YNNKEL come from the germline V gene (reference sequence). Trimming removed 6 bases from V and 7 bases from J; junction bases left unmatched: 11. The CDR3, as DNA: TGTGCCAGCAGACCAAACAGGGGGAGCTCAAATGAGCAGTTCTTC. Protein sequence: CASRPNRGSSNEQFF.

The chain has TRBV6-6 and TRBJ1-6, with D perhaps TRBD1 (5 bases). V was cut by 7 bases and J by 7 bases, with 20 bases left in between. The CDR3 is 16 amino acids. Germline CDR1 is MNHNY and CDR2 is SVGAGI (reference sequence). DNA for the CDR3: TGTGCCAGCACTCGTCGTGGAAGGGGCGAGAATTCACCCCTCCACTTT. This gives the protein CASTRRGRGENSPLHF.

The chain employs TRBV5-6 and TRBJ1-6; D is unresolved. From germline, CDR1 is SGHDT and CDR2 YYEEEE. V dropped 5 bases and J dropped 5 bases, with 14 bases sitting between them. The CDR3 loop spans 15 amino acids. The CDR3 here is CASSPGIVDNSPLHF. In DNA, the CDR3 is TGTGCCAGCAGTCCTGGCATCGTGGATAATTCACCCCTCCACTTT.

The CDR3 region is CSASTRTGGGELFF. CDR3 in DNA: TGCAGTGCTAGTACGAGAACGGGAGGCGGGGAGCTGTTTTTT. This chain connects TRBV20-1 to TRBJ2-2; TRBD2 agrees at 7 bases. This CDR3 is 14 amino acids long. The trim removed 3 bases at V and 7 bases at J, leaving 8 bases unmatched. Germline loops: CDR1 DFQATT, CDR2 SNEGSKA (reference sequence).

The chain combines TRBV6-6 with TRBJ2-3; D is possibly TRBD1 (5 bases). Germline-derived CDR1 and CDR2 are MNHNY and SVGAGI (reference sequence). The V end lost 5 bases, the J end lost 0 bases, and 18 bases lay between the germline ends. The CDR3 covers 17 residues. The CDR3 protein is CASSPQGVGPSTDTQYF. The CDR3 DNA follows: TGTGCCAGCAGTCCGCAAGGGGTAGGACCTAGCACAGATACGCAGTATTTT.

This clone was picked up a small number of times. The CDR3 region is CASSQGTFYEQFF. In DNA form, the CDR3 reads TGTGCCAGCAGCCAAGGGACTTTCTATGAGCAGTTCTTC. The rearrangement joins TRBV4-2 to TRBJ2-1; tentatively, D is TRBD2 (5 bases). Germline values: CDR1 LGHNA, CDR2 YNFKEQ. V was trimmed by 1 base and J by 8 bases, leaving 9 bases between them. The CDR3 runs to 13 residues.

CDR3 loop: CASTRKTGTGSYNEQFF. The CDR3 DNA reads TGTGCCAGCACCCGAAAAACGGGGACAGGGTCCTACAATGAGCAGTTCTTC. J is TRBJ2-1 and V is TRBV28; 9 nucleotides line up with TRBD1. CDR1 MDHEN and CDR2 SYDVKM come from the germline V gene. The J segment lost 1 base and the V segment lost 7 bases, leaving 11 bases of the junction unmatched. The CDR3 has 17 amino acids.

The V call is TRBV6-5, the J call TRBJ2-7; TRBD1 agrees at 9 bases. This CDR3 region has 15 residues. V was pared by 4 bases and J by 5 bases, with 9 bases of the junction left unmatched. CDR1 and CDR2 from the germline V gene are MNHEY and SVGAGI. The CDR3 sequence is CASSSGGQGIDEQYF. DNA for the CDR3: TGTGCCAGCAGTTCAGGGGGACAGGGTATCGACGAGCAGTACTTC.

The CDR3 DNA reads TGTGCGGAGGCATTCAGCGATTGTCGGACCCAGTACTTC. It encodes CAEAFSDCRTQYF. This sequence joins TRBV21-1 and TRBJ2-5; the table names TRBD2, a call not compared with the DNA. TRBV21-1 is deemed a pseudogene. This CDR3 is built from 13 residues.

The chain uses TRBV24-1 and TRBJ2-5; TRBD1 agrees at 7 bases. The length of the CDR3 is 14 residues. CDR1 and CDR2 from the germline V gene are KGHDR and SFDVKD. Trimming cost V 4 bases and J 7 bases; bases outside gene matches: 8. Here the CDR3 DNA reads TGTGCCACCAGTGACGAGACAGGGACCGGGACCCAGTACTTC. Residues: CATSDETGTGTQYF.

The chain uses TRBV7-2 and TRBJ1-2; TRBD1 matches at 11 bases. CDR1 and CDR2 (germline): SGHTA, FQGNSA. The V gene end was trimmed by 5 bases and the J gene end by 7 bases; junction bases not matched to a gene: 6. This CDR3 has 14 amino acids. CDR3 in amino acids: CASSLPGTGGGYTF. CDR3 DNA: TGTGCCAGCAGCCTTCCCGGGACAGGGGGTGGCTACACCTTC.

This sequence joins TRBV7-3 and TRBJ2-2; 8 nucleotides agree with TRBD2. V shed 4 bases and J 3 bases; nucleotides not matched to a gene: 7. This CDR3 spans 16 amino acids. Germline V gives CDR1 SGHTA, CDR2 FQGTGA. Here the CDR3 reads CASSWRSGGHTGELFF. Here the CDR3 DNA reads TGTGCCAGCAGCTGGAGGAGCGGGGGCCACACCGGGGAGCTGTTTTTT.

This chain connects TRBV2 to TRBJ1-3, with unresolved D. This CDR3 is built from 14 residues. Trimming shortened V by 6 bases and J by 0 bases, and 9 bases separated the two germline ends. From germline, CDR1 is SNHLY and CDR2 FYNNEI. The CDR3 here is CASSEILSGNTIYF. In DNA, the CDR3 is TGTGCCAGCAGCGAGATACTCTCTGGAAACACCATATATTTT. Variable domain in full (rest from reference TRBV2 and TRBJ1-3): EPEVTQTPSHQVTQMGQEVILRCVPISNHLYFYWYRQILGQKVEFLVSFYNNEISEKSEIFDDQFSVERPDGSNFTLKIRSTKLEDSAMYFCASSEILSGNTIYFGEGSWLTVV.

The chain joins TRBV6-4 to TRBJ2-2; 8 bases are shared with TRBD2. This CDR3 is 14 amino acids long. Germline V CDR1 and CDR2: MRHNA, SNTAGT. V trimming: 4 bases; J trimming: 4 bases; junction bases outside the gene matches: 2. The CDR3 DNA reads TGTGCCAGCAGTGGGCTAGCGGGCACCGGGGAGCTGTTTTTT. Translation gives CASSGLAGTGELFF.

As concerns this clone: Additional DNA sequences in this sample encode the identical CDR3. The chain is built from TRBV28 and TRBJ2-1; 7 bases are shared with TRBD2. This CDR3 has 13 amino acids. Germline trimming cut 11 bases from V and 9 bases from J; bases unmatched to any gene: 13. The germline V gene has CDR1 MDHEN and CDR2 SYDVKM. The CDR3 spells CAGNWRERSEQFF. CDR3 nucleotide sequence: TGTGCCGGAAATTGGCGGGAGAGAAGTGAGCAGTTCTTC.

This chain connects TRBV18 to TRBJ1-5; TRBD1 agrees at 7 bases. The CDR3 length is 14 residues. V shed 4 bases and J 4 bases; nucleotides not matched to a gene: 4. Germline V gene sequence: CDR1 KGHSH, CDR2 LQKENI. The CDR3 nucleotides are TGTGCCAGCTCACTAGGGACAGCTAATCAGCCCCAGCATTTT. This translates into CASSLGTANQPQHF.

This chain connects TRBV7-8 to TRBJ1-2; the match to TRBD1 covers 9 bases. Germline V gene sequence: CDR1 SGHVS, CDR2 FQNEAQ. The V gene end was trimmed by 6 bases and the J gene end by 5 bases; junction bases not matched to a gene: 7. The CDR3 length is 14 residues. CDR3 in DNA: TGTGCCAGCAGTCGACAGGGGGGGACTTATGGCTACACCTTC. Its protein is CASSRQGGTYGYTF.

This chain connects TRBV2 to TRBJ1-1; D unclear. V gave up 6 bases and J gave up 2 bases, with 7 bases separating them. The CDR3 consists of 12 residues. Germline CDR1 SNHLY, CDR2 FYNNEI. CDR3 sequence reads: CASSILNTEAFF. DNA of the CDR3: TGTGCCAGCAGCATCCTTAACACTGAAGCTTTCTTT.

A single count supports this clone. V and J are TRBV19 and TRBJ2-3, with TRBD2 identical over 9 bases. The germline V gene encodes CDR1 LNHDA and CDR2 SQIVND (reference sequence). V lost 5 bases, J lost 0 bases, and 6 bases stayed unmatched. The CDR3 totals 16 residues. CDR3 nucleotides: TGTGCCAGTAGTTCCCACACTAGCGGGAGCACAGATACGCAGTATTTT. It translates to CASSSHTSGSTDTQYF.

The gene calls are TRBV2 and TRBJ1-1; tentative D call: TRBD1 (5 bases). With 6 bases removed from V and 1 base from J, the gap between germline ends came to 9 bases. The germline gives CDR1 SNHLY, CDR2 FYNNEI. CDR3 length: 13 residues. Here the CDR3 DNA reads TGTGCCAGCAGCGCCGACAGGAACACTGAAGCTTTCTTT. Protein product: CASSADRNTEAFF.

This clone occurred a few times. The CDR3 reads CASSQDTGEQYF. The CDR3 bases are TGTGCCAGCAGTCAAGACACGGGGGAGCAGTACTTC. This chain joins TRBV2 and TRBJ2-7, with D maybe TRBD2 (5 bases). The CDR3 loop spans 12 amino acids. Trimming took 5 bases from V and 7 from J, leaving 12 bases between them. The V gene's germline CDR1 is SNHLY and CDR2 FYNNEI.

This clone was seen a single time. This CDR3 is CASSSGQPADGYTF. CDR3 DNA sequence: TGCGCCAGCAGCTCCGGACAGCCGGCGGATGGCTACACCTTC. The chain employs TRBV5-1 and TRBJ1-2; possible D gene TRBD1, 6 bases. The V gene lost 3 bases and the J gene lost 6 bases, with 15 bases spanning the gap. Germline assignment: CDR1 SGHRS and CDR2 YFSETQ. The CDR3 spans 14 residues.

The chain uses TRBV27 and TRBJ2-5; either TRBD1 or TRBD2 may fit D (5 bases each). The CDR3 covers 17 residues. With 0 bases removed from V and 3 bases from J, the gap between germline ends came to 17 bases. Germline CDR1 is MNHEY and CDR2 is SMNVEV (reference sequence). DNA for the CDR3: TGTGCCAGCAGTTTATCGTCGCGAGGGGCGCAGAAAGAGACCCAGTACTTC. Protein sequence: CASSLSSRGAQKETQYF.

This chain uses TRBV29-1 with TRBJ2-1; the D is unclear. V was clipped by 4 bases and J by 0 bases, with 13 bases between them. The CDR3 extends over 15 amino acids. CDR1 is SQVTM and CDR2 is ANQGSEA in the germline V gene. The CDR3 reads CSVGPLAYSYNEQFF. The CDR3, as DNA: TGCAGCGTTGGTCCACTTGCCTACTCCTACAATGAGCAGTTCTTC.